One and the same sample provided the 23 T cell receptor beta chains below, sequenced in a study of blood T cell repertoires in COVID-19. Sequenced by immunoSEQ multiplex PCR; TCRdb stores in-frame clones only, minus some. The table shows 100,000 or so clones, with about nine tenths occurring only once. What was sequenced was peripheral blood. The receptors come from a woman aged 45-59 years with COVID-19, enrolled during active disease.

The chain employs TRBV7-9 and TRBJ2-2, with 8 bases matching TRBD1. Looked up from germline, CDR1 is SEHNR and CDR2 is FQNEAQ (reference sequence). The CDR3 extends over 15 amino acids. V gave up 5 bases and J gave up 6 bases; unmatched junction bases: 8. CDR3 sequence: CASSTTGGYAGELFF. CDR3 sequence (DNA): TGTGCCAGCAGCACCACAGGGGGTTACGCCGGGGAGCTGTTTTTT.

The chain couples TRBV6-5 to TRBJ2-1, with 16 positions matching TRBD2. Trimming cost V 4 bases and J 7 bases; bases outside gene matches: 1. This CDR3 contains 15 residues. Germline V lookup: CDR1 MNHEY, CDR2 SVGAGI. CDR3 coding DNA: TGTGCCAGCAGTTGGGGACTAGCGGGGGGGAATGAGCAGTTCTTC. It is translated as CASSWGLAGGNEQFF.

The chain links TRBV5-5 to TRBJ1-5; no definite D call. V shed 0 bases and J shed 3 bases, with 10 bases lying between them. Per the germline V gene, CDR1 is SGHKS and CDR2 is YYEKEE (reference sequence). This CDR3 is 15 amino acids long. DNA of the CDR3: TGTGCCAGCAGCTTGGCCCACGGGAACAATCAGCCCCAGCATTTT. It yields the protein CASSLAHGNNQPQHF.

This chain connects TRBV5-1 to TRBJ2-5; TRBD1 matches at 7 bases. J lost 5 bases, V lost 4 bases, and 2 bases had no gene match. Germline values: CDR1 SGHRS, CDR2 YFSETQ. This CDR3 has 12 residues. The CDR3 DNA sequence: TGCGCCAGCAGCCCGACAGGGGAGACCCAGTACTTC. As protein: CASSPTGETQYF.

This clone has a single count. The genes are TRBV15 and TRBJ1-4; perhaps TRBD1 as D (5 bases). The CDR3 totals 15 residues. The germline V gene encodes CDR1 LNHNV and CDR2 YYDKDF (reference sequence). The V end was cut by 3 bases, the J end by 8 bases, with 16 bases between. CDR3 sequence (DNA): TGTGCCACCAGCAGCGGGGGAAAGGGGCGGGAAAAACTGTTTTTT. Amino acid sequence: CATSSGGKGREKLFF.

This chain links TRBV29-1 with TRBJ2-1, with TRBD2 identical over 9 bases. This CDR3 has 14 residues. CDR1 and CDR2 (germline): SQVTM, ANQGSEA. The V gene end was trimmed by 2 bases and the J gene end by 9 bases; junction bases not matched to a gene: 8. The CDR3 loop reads CSVERRGGLGEQFF. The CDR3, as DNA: TGCAGCGTTGAACGGCGGGGGGGCTTAGGTGAGCAGTTCTTC.

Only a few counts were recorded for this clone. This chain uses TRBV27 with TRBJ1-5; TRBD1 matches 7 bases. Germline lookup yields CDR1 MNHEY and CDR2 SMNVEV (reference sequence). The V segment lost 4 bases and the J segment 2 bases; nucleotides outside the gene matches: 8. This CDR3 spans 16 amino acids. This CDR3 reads CASSSRGKWGNQPQHF. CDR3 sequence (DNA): TGTGCCAGCAGTTCCAGGGGGAAATGGGGCAATCAGCCCCAGCATTTT.

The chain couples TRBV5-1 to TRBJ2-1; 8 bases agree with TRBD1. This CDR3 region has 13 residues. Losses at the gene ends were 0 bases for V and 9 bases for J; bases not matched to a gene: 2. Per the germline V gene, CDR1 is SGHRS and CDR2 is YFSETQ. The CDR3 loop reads CASSLVQGAEQFF. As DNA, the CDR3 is TGCGCCAGCAGCTTGGTTCAGGGGGCTGAGCAGTTCTTC.

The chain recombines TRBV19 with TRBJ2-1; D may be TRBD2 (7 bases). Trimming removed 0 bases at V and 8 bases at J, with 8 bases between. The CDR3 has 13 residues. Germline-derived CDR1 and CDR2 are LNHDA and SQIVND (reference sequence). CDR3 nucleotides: TGTGCCAGTAGTATAGAGGGGGGGCATGAGCAGTTCTTC. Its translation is CASSIEGGHEQFF.

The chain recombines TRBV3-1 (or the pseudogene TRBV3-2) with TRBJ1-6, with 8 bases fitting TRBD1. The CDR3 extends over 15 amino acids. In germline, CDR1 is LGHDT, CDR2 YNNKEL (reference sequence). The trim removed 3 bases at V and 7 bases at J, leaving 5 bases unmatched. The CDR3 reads CASSHQTGGNSPLHF. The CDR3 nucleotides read TGTGCCAGCAGCCACCAAACAGGGGGAAATTCACCCCTCCACTTT.

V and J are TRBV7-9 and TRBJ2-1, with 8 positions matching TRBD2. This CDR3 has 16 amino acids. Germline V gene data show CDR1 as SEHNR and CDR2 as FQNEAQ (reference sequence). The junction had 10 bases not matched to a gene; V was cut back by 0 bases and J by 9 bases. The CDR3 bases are TGTGCCAGCAGCTTAGCATGGCGGGGGACTAGGATTGAGCAGTTCTTC. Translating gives CASSLAWRGTRIEQFF.

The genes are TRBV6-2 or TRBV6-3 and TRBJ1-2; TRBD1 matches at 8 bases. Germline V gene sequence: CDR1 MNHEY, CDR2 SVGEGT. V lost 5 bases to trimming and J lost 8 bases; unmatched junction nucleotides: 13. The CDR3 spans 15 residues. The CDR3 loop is CASSTEDRVGLGYTF. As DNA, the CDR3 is TGTGCCAGCAGTACAGAGGACAGGGTGGGATTGGGCTACACCTTC.

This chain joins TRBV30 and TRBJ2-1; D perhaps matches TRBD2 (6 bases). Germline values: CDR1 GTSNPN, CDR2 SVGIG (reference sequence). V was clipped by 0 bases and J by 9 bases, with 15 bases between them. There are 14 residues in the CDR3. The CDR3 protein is CAWSVRSWGGEQFF. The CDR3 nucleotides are TGTGCCTGGAGTGTACGGAGTTGGGGAGGTGAGCAGTTCTTC.

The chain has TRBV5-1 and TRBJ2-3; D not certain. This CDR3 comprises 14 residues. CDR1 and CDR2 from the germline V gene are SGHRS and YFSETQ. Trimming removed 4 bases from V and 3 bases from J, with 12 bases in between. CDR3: CASSQELITDTQYF. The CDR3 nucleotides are TGCGCCAGCAGCCAAGAGCTCATTACAGATACGCAGTATTTT.

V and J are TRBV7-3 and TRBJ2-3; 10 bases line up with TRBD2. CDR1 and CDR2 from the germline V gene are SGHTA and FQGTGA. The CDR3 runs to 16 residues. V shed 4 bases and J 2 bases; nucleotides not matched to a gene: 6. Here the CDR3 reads CASSSPLAGTTDTQYF. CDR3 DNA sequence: TGTGCCAGCAGCTCTCCACTAGCGGGGACCACAGATACGCAGTATTTT.

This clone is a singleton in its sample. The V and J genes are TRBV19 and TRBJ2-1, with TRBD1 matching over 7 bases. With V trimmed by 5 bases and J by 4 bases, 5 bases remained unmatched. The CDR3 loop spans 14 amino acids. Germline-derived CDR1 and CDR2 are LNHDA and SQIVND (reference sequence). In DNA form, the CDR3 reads TGTGCCAGTAGTGCCGACAGGGCGTACAATGAGCAGTTCTTC. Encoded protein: CASSADRAYNEQFF. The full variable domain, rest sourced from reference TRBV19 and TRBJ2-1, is DGGITQSPKYLFRKEGQNVTLSCEQNLNHDAMYWYRQDPGQGLRLIYYSQIVNDFQKGDIAEGYSVSREKKESFPLTVTSAQKNPTAFYLCASSADRAYNEQFFGPGTRLTVL.

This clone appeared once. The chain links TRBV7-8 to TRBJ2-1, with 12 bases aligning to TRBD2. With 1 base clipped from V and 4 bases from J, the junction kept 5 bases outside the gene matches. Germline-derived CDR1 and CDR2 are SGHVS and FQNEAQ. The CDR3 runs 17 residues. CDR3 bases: TGTGCCAGCAGCTTAGTTACTAGCGGGGGGTCTTACAATGAGCAGTTCTTC. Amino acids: CASSLVTSGGSYNEQFF.

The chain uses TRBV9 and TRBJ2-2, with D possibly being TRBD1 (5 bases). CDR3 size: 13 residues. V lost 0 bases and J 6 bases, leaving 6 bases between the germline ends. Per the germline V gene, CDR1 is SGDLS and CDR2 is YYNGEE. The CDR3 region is CASSVAGSGELFF. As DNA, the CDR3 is TGTGCCAGCAGCGTAGCAGGGTCCGGGGAGCTGTTTTTT.

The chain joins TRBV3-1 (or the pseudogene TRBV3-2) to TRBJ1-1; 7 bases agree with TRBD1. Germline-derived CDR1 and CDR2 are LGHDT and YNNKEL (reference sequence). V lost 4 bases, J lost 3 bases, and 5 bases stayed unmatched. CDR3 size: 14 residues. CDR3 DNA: TGTGCCAGCAGCCCCCGGGACAGATACACTGAAGCTTTCTTT. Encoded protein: CASSPRDRYTEAFF.

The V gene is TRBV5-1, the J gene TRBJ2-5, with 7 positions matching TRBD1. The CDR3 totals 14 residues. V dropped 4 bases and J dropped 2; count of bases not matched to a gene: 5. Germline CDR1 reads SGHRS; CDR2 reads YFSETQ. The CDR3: CASSPTTGQETQYF. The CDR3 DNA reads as TGCGCCAGCAGCCCGACGACAGGGCAAGAGACCCAGTACTTC.

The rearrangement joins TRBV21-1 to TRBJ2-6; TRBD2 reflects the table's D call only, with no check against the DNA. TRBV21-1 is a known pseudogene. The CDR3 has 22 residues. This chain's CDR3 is CASSKFSSILENQRSGANVLTF. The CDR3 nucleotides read TGTGCCAGCAGCAAATTCAGCTCGATCCTTGAAAATCAGCGCTCTGGGGCCAACGTCCTGACTTTC.

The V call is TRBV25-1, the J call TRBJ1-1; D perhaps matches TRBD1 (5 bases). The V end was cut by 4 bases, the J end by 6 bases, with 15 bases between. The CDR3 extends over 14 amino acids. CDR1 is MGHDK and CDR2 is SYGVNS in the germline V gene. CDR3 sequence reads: CASSGAGWMAEAFF. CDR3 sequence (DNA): TGTGCCAGCAGTGGGGCAGGGTGGATGGCTGAAGCTTTCTTT.

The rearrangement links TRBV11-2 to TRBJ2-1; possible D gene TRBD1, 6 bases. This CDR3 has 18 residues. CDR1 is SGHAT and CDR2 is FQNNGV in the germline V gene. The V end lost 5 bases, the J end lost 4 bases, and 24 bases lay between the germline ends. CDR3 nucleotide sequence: TGTGCCAGCAGCCCTATTAGGATTGGGGGCCGTCTATACAATGAGCAGTTCTTC. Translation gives CASSPIRIGGRLYNEQFF.